Shown below are 30 T cell receptor beta chains from a single sample sequenced in a study of blood T cell repertoires in COVID-19. This table comes from immunoSEQ multiplex PCR, and its TCRdb copy is limited to in-frame clones, with some not included. The profile shows a few hundred thousand clones, approximately 86% of them singletons. Material for sequencing was peripheral blood. Every receptor here comes from a man aged 55 to 69 with acute or convalescent COVID-19.

V gene TRBV6-1 combines with J gene TRBJ2-7; D is perhaps TRBD2 (6 bases). The ends were cut back, 2 bases at V and 0 bases at J, with 14 bases in the middle. The CDR3 consists of 16 residues. CDR1 and CDR2 from the germline V gene are MNHNS and SASEGT. The CDR3 loop is CASSEWGGPSSYEQYF. The CDR3 DNA is TGTGCCAGCAGTGAATGGGGAGGTCCGAGCTCCTACGAGCAGTACTTC.

This clone was seen only once. This chain connects TRBV5-6 to TRBJ1-2; D perhaps matches TRBD1 (6 bases). Germline lookup yields CDR1 SGHDT and CDR2 YYEEEE. The CDR3 extends over 14 amino acids. Trimming removed 0 bases from V and 5 bases from J, with 11 bases in between. CDR3 in DNA: TGTGCCAGCAGCTTGGTAGGGGGGGTTTATGGCTACACCTTC. This translates into CASSLVGGVYGYTF.

This sequence joins TRBV18 and TRBJ1-1; perhaps TRBD1 as D (5 bases). V dropped 4 bases and J dropped 2 bases, with 11 bases sitting between them. The CDR3 totals 14 residues. Germline V gives CDR1 KGHSH, CDR2 LQKENI. CDR3 sequence (DNA): TGTGCCAGCTCACGACAGTGGGAAAACACTGAAGCTTTCTTT. It encodes CASSRQWENTEAFF.

The V and J genes are TRBV29-1 and TRBJ2-5; no firm D call. V was shortened by 2 bases and J by 2 bases, with 12 bases between the two germline ends. The V gene's germline CDR1 is SQVTM and CDR2 ANQGSEA. The CDR3 extends over 14 amino acids. The chain's CDR3 is CSVESRRAQETQYF. CDR3 sequence (DNA): TGCAGCGTTGAATCTAGGAGAGCTCAAGAGACCCAGTACTTC.

This clone came up a few times. This chain connects TRBV9 to TRBJ1-2; 7 bases map to TRBD1. The germline CDR1 and CDR2 sequences are SGDLS and YYNGEE. The junction had 4 bases not matched to a gene; V was cut back by 0 bases and J by 2 bases. The CDR3 length is 15 residues. CDR3 nucleotide sequence: TGTGCCAGCAGCGTAGGGACAGGCTCCAACTATGGCTACACCTTC. Residues: CASSVGTGSNYGYTF.

The chain carries TRBV7-3 and TRBJ2-3; TRBD2 aligns across 8 bases. Germline V CDR1 and CDR2: SGHTA, FQGTGA. V gave up 5 bases and J gave up 0 bases; unmatched junction bases: 4. The CDR3 has 15 residues. The CDR3 DNA follows: TGTGCCAGCAGCCAGAGCGGGGGTAGCACAGATACGCAGTATTTT. This sequence encodes CASSQSGGSTDTQYF.

This chain joins TRBV6-6 and TRBJ1-2; 9 nucleotides agree with TRBD1. The CDR3 runs to 14 residues. The trim removed 4 bases at V and 6 bases at J, leaving 6 bases unmatched. Germline assignment: CDR1 MNHNY and CDR2 SVGAGI (reference sequence). The CDR3 DNA is TGTGCCAGCAGTTCTCCGGGACAGGGAGATGGCTACACCTTC. Translation gives CASSSPGQGDGYTF.

The chain is built from TRBV14 and TRBJ1-2; unclear D gene. V was cut by 3 bases and J by 0 bases, with 5 bases left in between. The CDR3 sequence is 13 residues long. CDR1 SGHDN and CDR2 FVKESK come from the germline V gene. The CDR3 loop reads CASSQSSNYGYTF. DNA for the CDR3: TGTGCCAGCAGCCAGTCTTCTAACTATGGCTACACCTTC.

V usage is TRBV2 and J usage is TRBJ1-2; 7 bases map to TRBD1. Germline V CDR1 and CDR2: SNHLY, FYNNEI. This CDR3 is built from 12 residues. Trimming at V came to 7 bases and at J to 6 bases, leaving 5 bases not matched to a gene. CDR3: CASTGQGDGYTF. The CDR3 DNA follows: TGTGCCAGCACCGGGCAGGGGGATGGCTACACCTTC. Variable domain in full (rest from reference TRBV2 and TRBJ1-2): EPEVTQTPSHQVTQMGQEVILRCVPISNHLYFYWYRQILGQKVEFLVSFYNNEISEKSEIFDDQFSVERPDGSNFTLKIRSTKLEDSAMYFCASTGQGDGYTFGSGTRLTVV.

The genes are TRBV29-1 and TRBJ2-7; 7 positions agree with TRBD1. Germline-derived CDR1 and CDR2 are SQVTM and ANQGSEA. The CDR3 spans 13 residues. Trimming at V came to 4 bases and at J to 0 bases, leaving 3 bases not matched to a gene. CDR3 DNA sequence: TGCAGCGTTGTGGGGGACAGCTCCTACGAGCAGTACTTC. Amino acids: CSVVGDSSYEQYF.

CDR3 protein: CASSEGQGAKETQYF. In DNA form, the CDR3 reads TGTGCCAGCTCGGAAGGACAGGGGGCGAAAGAGACCCAGTACTTC. The chain links TRBV6-5 to TRBJ2-5; 11 nucleotides agree with TRBD1. J lost 3 bases, V lost 8 bases, and 8 bases had no gene match. This CDR3 has 15 residues. Per germline, CDR1 MNHEY and CDR2 SVGAGI.

In DNA form, the CDR3 reads TGTGCCAGCAGCCAAGAGTGGCTAGCGGGAGTCCTTGTTGAGCAGTTCTTC. The encoded protein is CASSQEWLAGVLVEQFF. The genes are TRBV14 and TRBJ2-1; 10 nucleotides line up with TRBD2. This CDR3 has 17 residues. With V trimmed by 0 bases and J by 9 bases, 11 bases remained unmatched. CDR1 and CDR2 (germline): SGHDN, FVKESK.

The chain recombines TRBV18 with TRBJ1-5; tentatively, D is TRBD1 (6 bases). CDR3 length: 14 amino acids. Looked up from germline, CDR1 is KGHSH and CDR2 is LQKENI. V was trimmed by 6 bases and J by 9 bases, leaving 18 bases between them. The DNA for the CDR3 is TGTGCCAGCTCCCCCAGTACAGGGATGGGGCCCCAGCATTTT. It encodes CASSPSTGMGPQHF. Full variable domain (rest looked up from reference TRBV18 and TRBJ1-5): NAGVMQNPRHLVRRRGQEARLRCSPMKGHSHVYWYRQLPEEGLKFMVYLQKENIIDESGMPKERFSAEFPKEGPSILRIQQVVRGDSAAYFCASSPSTGMGPQHFGDGTRLSIL.

This clone was detected once. The rearrangement uses TRBV4-1 and TRBJ2-2, with D possibly TRBD2 on 6 matching bases. The CDR3 contains 13 residues. V lost 7 bases and J lost 7, with 13 bases in between. CDR1 is MGHRA and CDR2 is YSYEKL in the germline V gene. The CDR3 loop reads CASNRGGIGELFF. In nucleotides, the CDR3 is TGCGCCAGCAACCGCGGAGGGATCGGGGAGCTGTTTTTT.

The V gene is TRBV5-1, the J gene TRBJ1-2; 12 bases fit TRBD1. The CDR3 spans 17 residues. Germline values: CDR1 SGHRS, CDR2 YFSETQ. With 4 bases clipped from V and 3 bases from J, the junction kept 10 bases outside the gene matches. This CDR3 is CASSPAGTGGRYYGYTF. The CDR3 nucleotides read TGCGCCAGCAGCCCGGCCGGGACAGGGGGCCGTTACTATGGCTACACCTTC.

The chain is built from TRBV11-2 and TRBJ2-2; 7 nucleotides align to TRBD2. Germline V gene sequence: CDR1 SGHAT, CDR2 FQNNGV. V lost 1 base to trimming and J lost 1 base; unmatched junction nucleotides: 9. The length of the CDR3 is 18 residues. The CDR3 reads CASSLASGGWGNTGELFF. In nucleotides, the CDR3 is TGTGCCAGCAGCTTAGCTAGCGGCGGTTGGGGGAACACCGGGGAGCTGTTTTTT.

V usage is TRBV18 and J usage is TRBJ2-7; D possibly corresponds to TRBD1 (6 bases). V lost 6 bases and J lost 3, with 12 bases in between. Germline V lookup: CDR1 KGHSH, CDR2 LQKENI. The CDR3 is made up of 13 amino acids. CDR3 DNA: TGTGCCAGCTCCCCGAAACAGGGCTACGAGCAGTACTTC. The encoded protein is CASSPKQGYEQYF.

This clone has only one observation. J is TRBJ2-4 and V is TRBV21-1; the table names TRBD1, a call not compared with the DNA. TRBV21-1 is flagged as a pseudogene. CDR3 size: 13 residues. CDR3 residues: CASTTGYKNIQYF. CDR3 DNA: TGTGCCAGCACCACAGGATACAAAAACATTCAGTACTTC.

The rearrangement uses TRBV3-1 (or the pseudogene TRBV3-2) and TRBJ2-1; 7 bases fit TRBD1. Unmatched junction bases numbered 3, after V lost 7 bases and J lost 0 bases. Per germline, CDR1 LGHDT and CDR2 YNNKEL (reference sequence). This CDR3 spans 14 amino acids. The CDR3 sequence is CASTRGPSYNEQFF. DNA of the CDR3: TGTGCCAGCACAAGGGGGCCCTCCTACAATGAGCAGTTCTTC.

The rearrangement links TRBV11-3 to TRBJ2-5; 9 bases match TRBD2. The CDR3 sequence is 14 residues long. CDR1 SGHNT and CDR2 YENEEA come from the germline V gene. V dropped 5 bases and J dropped 1; count of bases not matched to a gene: 2. Here the CDR3 DNA reads TGTGCCAGCAGCGCGGGGGGGTCCCAAGAGACCCAGTACTTC. Its translation: CASSAGGSQETQYF.

This rearrangement joins TRBV7-2 to TRBJ1-3; D gene ambiguous. CDR1 and CDR2 (germline): SGHTA, FQGNSA. Trimming removed 5 bases at V and 0 bases at J, with 14 bases between. The CDR3 runs to 16 residues. The CDR3 protein is CASSTSEDLSGNTIYF. Here the CDR3 DNA reads TGTGCCAGCAGCACGTCAGAGGATCTCTCTGGAAACACCATATATTTT.

The chain joins TRBV6-2 or TRBV6-3 to TRBJ2-7; 9 bases align to TRBD1. The CDR3 has 14 residues. The germline CDR1 and CDR2 sequences are MNHEY and SVGEGT. Trimming took 7 bases from V and 5 from J; bases not matched to a gene: 9. CDR3 nucleotides: TGTGCCAGCATCCCGGGACAGGGTAACGACGAGCAGTACTTC. Translating gives CASIPGQGNDEQYF.

This clone was recorded once. The rearrangement joins TRBV10-3 to TRBJ2-7; 7 bases match TRBD1. The CDR3 is made up of 17 amino acids. Germline lookup yields CDR1 ENHRY and CDR2 SYGVKD. V shed 6 bases and J 5 bases; nucleotides not matched to a gene: 19. The CDR3 DNA is TGTGCCATCAGCACGGGACAGCGCAGCGGTGTGAAAAACGAGCAGTACTTC. It encodes CAISTGQRSGVKNEQYF.

Written as DNA, the CDR3 is TGTGCCAGCAGCTCCCAACAGGGAGTGAACACTGAAGCTTTCTTT. It yields the protein CASSSQQGVNTEAFF. The chain carries TRBV7-3 and TRBJ1-1; tentative D call: TRBD1 (6 bases). Germline loops: CDR1 SGHTA, CDR2 FQGTGA. The V end was cut by 4 bases, the J end by 0 bases, with 12 bases between. The CDR3 contains 15 residues.

This chain joins TRBV14 and TRBJ2-1; 7 bases fit TRBD1. CDR3 length equals 13 residues. Germline loops: CDR1 SGHDN, CDR2 FVKESK. V lost 5 bases and J lost 4; bases outside the gene matches: 2. CDR3 DNA: TGTGCCAGCAGCAAACAGGGGTACAATGAGCAGTTCTTC. The encoded protein is CASSKQGYNEQFF.

The chain couples TRBV15 to TRBJ2-5, with TRBD1 as a possible D gene (6 bases). Germline V gives CDR1 LNHNV, CDR2 YYDKDF (reference sequence). V was pared by 1 base and J by 3 bases, with 18 bases between. There are 17 residues in the CDR3. The CDR3 here is CATSRGTGRGKEETQYF. The CDR3 coding sequence is TGTGCCACCAGCAGAGGTACGGGCAGGGGAAAGGAAGAGACCCAGTACTTC.

V is TRBV5-1 and J is TRBJ2-6; D may be TRBD2 (5 bases). The CDR3 covers 18 residues. The germline CDR1 and CDR2 sequences are SGHRS and YFSETQ. V was clipped by 1 base and J by 6 bases, with 20 bases between them. The CDR3: CASSLLGTLTLAANVLTF. The CDR3 DNA reads as TGCGCCAGCAGCTTGCTTGGCACCTTAACGCTAGCGGCCAACGTCCTGACTTTC.

The V and J genes are TRBV5-6 and TRBJ2-5, with TRBD1 identical over 7 bases. The germline V gene has CDR1 SGHDT and CDR2 YYEEEE. J lost 2 bases, V lost 3 bases, and 10 bases had no gene match. The CDR3 extends over 16 amino acids. Here the CDR3 DNA reads TGTGCCAGCAGCTCGACGCCACGGGACAGACAAGAGACCCAGTACTTC. Its translation is CASSSTPRDRQETQYF.

The genes are TRBV15 and TRBJ2-2, with 8 bases aligning to TRBD1. Germline assignment: CDR1 LNHNV and CDR2 YYDKDF (reference sequence). The V gene end was trimmed by 4 bases and the J gene end by 4 bases; junction bases not matched to a gene: 11. The CDR3 totals 17 residues. The CDR3 sequence: CATSTGQGRFFTGELFF. The CDR3 bases are TGTGCCACCAGCACAGGACAGGGCAGATTCTTCACCGGGGAGCTGTTTTTT.

The chain has TRBV5-6 and TRBJ1-3; the D is unclear. V was pared by 0 bases and J by 3 bases, with 13 bases between. The CDR3 is 16 amino acids. In germline, CDR1 is SGHDT, CDR2 YYEEEE. This chain's CDR3 is CASSLAGSRLGNTIYF. In DNA, the CDR3 is TGTGCCAGCAGCTTGGCCGGGAGCCGACTTGGAAACACCATATATTTT.